This T cell receptor beta chain was identified during a study of cytomegalovirus exposure and HLA in healthy donors. Study-wide results and limits: Reports indicated that the classifier achieved high specificity and sensitivity in diagnosing cytomegalovirus status.

Turning to this clone: As yet, its antigen is unknown.

The repertoire was sequenced with immunoSEQ multiplex PCR; TCRdb's copy has only in-frame clones and lacks some. Here the sample spans 100,000 to 150,000 clones, about 91% being singletons. Sequencing used PBMCs. This TCR was sampled from a woman younger than 35 in good health and CMV-seronegative.

CDR3 in amino acids: CASSSLGDSGYTF. Here the CDR3 DNA reads TGTGCCAGCAGCTCCTTGGGAGATAGCGGCTACACCTTC. The J gene is TRBJ1-2, the V gene TRBV13; D is uncertain. This CDR3 comprises 13 residues. V was pared by 4 bases and J by 8 bases, with 14 bases between. Germline V CDR1 and CDR2: PRHDT, FYEKMQ (reference sequence).